The rows below give T cell receptor beta chains drawn from one sample of a study of cytomegalovirus exposure and HLA in healthy donors. TCRdb's copy holds only in-frame clones and misses some; the assay was immunoSEQ multiplex PCR. The sample lists about 200,000 clones, 81% occurring once. Material: PBMCs. The receptors shown here come from a man aged 40-49 years in good health and CMV-seropositive. Both conserved end residues are part of each CDR3. Each record gives: J gene, clone size, V gene, D gene, CDR3 DNA, CDR3 protein. The D gene is left open where the match is weak. Not every row has a clone size; where given, it reads once, few, many or a size class.

>TRBJ1-2|NA|TRBV7-9|NA
TGTGCCAGCAGCTTCCAGACAGGCTATGGCTACACCTTC
CASSFQTGYGYTF
>TRBJ1-5|NA|TRBV15|TRBD1
TGTGCCACCCAGACAGGGATAGATCAGCCCCAGCATTTT
CATQTGIDQPQHF
>TRBJ2-2|NA|TRBV7-3|TRBD2
TGTGCCAGCGGGCGGGGAGGGGCCGGGGAGCTGTTTTTT
CASGRGGAGELFF
>TRBJ2-7|once|TRBV14|NA
TGTGCCAGCAGCCGATCGTCTCTGTTAGGGGCGAAGTCCTACGAGCAGTACTTC
CASSRSSLLGAKSYEQYF
>TRBJ2-7|NA|TRBV21-1|NA
TGTGCCAGCCCGGAGCCTGACAGGGGGCGCGAGCAGTACTTC
CASPEPDRGREQYF
>TRBJ2-1|NA|TRBV27|NA
TGTGCCAGCAGCCTAGGGGGGGCAAACAATGAGCAGTTCTTC
CASSLGGANNEQFF
>TRBJ2-7|NA|TRBV6-1|NA
TGTGCCAGCACCCGACAGAGGGACACGTCCTACGAGCAGTACTTC
CASTRQRDTSYEQYF
>TRBJ1-1|NA|TRBV6-5|NA
TGTGCCAGCACCAGCCGGCCAGGTGCGAACACTGAAGCTTTCTTT
CASTSRPGANTEAFF
>TRBJ2-5|NA|TRBV6-1|NA
TGTGCCAGCGGTCCGGGGGACCAAGAGACCCAGTACTTC
CASGPGDQETQYF
>TRBJ1-5|few|TRBV5-8|TRBD1
TGTGCCAGCAGCTTTGTCCAGGGGGCGACTAGCAATCAGCCCCAGCATTTT
CASSFVQGATSNQPQHF
>TRBJ1-2|NA|TRBV18|NA
TGTGCCAGCTCACCACCGGCCAGCGCGTATGGCTACACCTTC
CASSPPASAYGYTF
>TRBJ2-5|NA|TRBV2|TRBD1
TGTGCCAGCAGTTCGGACAGGGGTGAGACCCAGTACTTC
CASSSDRGETQYF
>TRBJ1-1|NA|TRBV5-1|NA
TGCGCCAGCAGCTTGGACGGTTACAACACTGAAGCTTTCTTT
CASSLDGYNTEAFF
>TRBJ1-1|NA|TRBV7-9|NA
TGTGCCAGCAGCTTATCAGGGATGAACACTGAAGCTTTCTTT
CASSLSGMNTEAFF
>TRBJ2-7|NA|TRBV4-1|NA
TGCGCCAGCAGCCCCCTCCTCCGGGGAAACGAGCAGTACTTC
CASSPLLRGNEQYF
>TRBJ1-4|few|TRBV6-6|TRBD1
TGTGCCAGCAGTTACCAGGGGGCGCTGAGTGAAAAACTGTTTTTT
CASSYQGALSEKLFF
>TRBJ2-1|few|TRBV4-1|NA
TGCGCCAGCAGCCAAGAGATACTTACAGGAGTGGGGCACTACAATGAGCAGTTCTTC
CASSQEILTGVGHYNEQFF
>TRBJ2-7|NA|TRBV9|TRBD1
TGTGCCAGCAGCGTGGGACAGGCCGTATCCTACGAGCAGTACTTC
CASSVGQAVSYEQYF
>TRBJ2-2|NA|TRBV15|TRBD2
TGTGCCACCAGCCCCCGGACTAGCGGGAGTTCCGGGGAGCTGTTTTTT
CATSPRTSGSSGELFF
>TRBJ2-1|few|TRBV27|TRBD1
TGTGCCAGCAGTGCCAACCGGGACAGGGTGATCTACAATGAGCAGTTCTTC
CASSANRDRVIYNEQFF
>TRBJ1-2|NA|TRBV6-1|NA
TGTGCCAGCAGTGAATTCGGAGGGATAAGGGTCTATGGCTACACCTTC
CASSEFGGIRVYGYTF
>TRBJ1-5|NA|TRBV7-9|TRBD1
TGTGCCAGCAGCTTGCAGGGGGAAAATCAGCCCCAGCATTTT
CASSLQGENQPQHF
>TRBJ1-2|NA|TRBV7-8|NA
TGTGCCAGCAGCTTTTGGAACAGGGACTATGGCTACACCTTC
CASSFWNRDYGYTF
>TRBJ1-5|few|TRBV6-1|TRBD1
TGTGCCAGCAGTGAGACGGGGAAGGGGGCGCGTCAGCCCCAGCATTTT
CASSETGKGARQPQHF
>TRBJ2-3|NA|TRBV19|TRBD2
TGTGCCACCGTTAGCGGGAGGGCGACAGATACGCAGTATTTT
CATVSGRATDTQYF
>TRBJ2-7|few|TRBV28|NA
TGTGCCAGCAGTCCCCCGGGAACCTACGAGCAGTACTTC
CASSPPGTYEQYF
>TRBJ2-1|NA|TRBV13|TRBD2
TGTGCCAGCAGCTTAGTGGCCAGCGGGACCTGGGGCTACTACAATGAGCAGTTCTTC
CASSLVASGTWGYYNEQFF
>TRBJ1-1|NA|TRBV2|NA
TGTGCCAGCAGCCCAATAGAGGGCCGGAACACTGAAGCTTTCTTT
CASSPIEGRNTEAFF
>TRBJ2-7|once|TRBV7-9|TRBD1
TGTGCCAGCACCCGGACAGGGGGAACCTACGAGCAGTACTTC
CASTRTGGTYEQYF
>TRBJ2-4|few|TRBV6-5|NA
TGTGCCAGCAGTGACGGTGACTTAAAAAACATTCAGTACTTC
CASSDGDLKNIQYF
>TRBJ2-1|NA|TRBV7-9|NA
TGTGCCAGCAGCCCGCCTAGGGGCTCCTACAATGAGCAGTTCTTC
CASSPPRGSYNEQFF
>TRBJ2-1|NA|TRBV7-9|TRBD2
TGTGCCAGCAGCTTAGATCCAGCGGGAGGGCCTTGGGAGCAGTTCTTC
CASSLDPAGGPWEQFF
>TRBJ2-1|NA|TRBV4-1|NA
TGCGCCAGCAGCCAACTAGCCACAAACTCCTACAATGAGCAGTTCTTC
CASSQLATNSYNEQFF
>TRBJ2-7|few|TRBV28|TRBD2
TGTGCCAGCAGGGGAGGGAGCTACGAGCAGTACTTC
CASRGGSYEQYF
>TRBJ1-5|once|TRBV5-8|NA
TGTGCCAGCAGCGCCGGTGGACAGTCTTATAGCAATCAGCCCCAGCATTTT
CASSAGGQSYSNQPQHF
>TRBJ1-5|once|TRBV6-5|NA
TGTGCCAGCGGGCCTCCTAATCAGCCCCAGCATTTT
CASGPPNQPQHF
>TRBJ1-2|NA|TRBV15|TRBD1
TGTGCCACCAGCAGAGATCACGGACAGGACAACTATGGCTACACCTTC
CATSRDHGQDNYGYTF
>TRBJ2-3|NA|TRBV10-1|TRBD2
TGCGCCAGCAGTGGCCGCCGGGACGGGGGGAATACGCAGTATTTT
CASSGRRDGGNTQYF
>TRBJ2-7|NA|TRBV28|TRBD2
TGTGCCAGCAGTTTCGTGCGAGTGGCGGGGGGACCGTACGAGCAGTACTTC
CASSFVRVAGGPYEQYF
>TRBJ2-3|NA|TRBV7-8|TRBD1
TGTGCCAGCAGGCGGACAGGGGGTGCAGATACGCAGTATTTT
CASRRTGGADTQYF
>TRBJ1-2|NA|TRBV28|NA
TGTGCCAGCAGCCGGGGTTTCGGCTATGGCTACACCTTC
CASSRGFGYGYTF
>TRBJ2-7|NA|TRBV7-9|NA
TGTTTTAGCAGCAAAAAGACGGCCTACGAGCAGTACTTC
CFSSKKTAYEQYF
>TRBJ2-3|NA|TRBV30|NA
TGTGCCTTCGCGGACTACCTGAATACGCAGTATTTT
CAFADYLNTQYF
>TRBJ2-2|NA|TRBV7-3|NA
TGTGCCAGCAGCTTAATTGCGGGGGCAGGCACCGGGGAGCTGTTTTTT
CASSLIAGAGTGELFF
>TRBJ1-1|NA|TRBV7-9|TRBD1
TGTGCCAGCAGCTTAGTGGGGGACAGGGAGGCTTTCTTT
CASSLVGDREAFF
>TRBJ2-2|NA|TRBV10-1|NA
TGCGCCAGCAGTGAGAACAGGGACGGCGGGAGAACAACCGGGGAGCTGTTTTTT
CASSENRDGGRTTGELFF
>TRBJ1-6|NA|TRBV7-9|NA
TGTGCCAGCAGCTTAGGGGGCTGGGGGGATTCACCCCTCCACTTT
CASSLGGWGDSPLHF
>TRBJ2-2|few|TRBV4-3|NA
TGCGCCAGCAGCCAAGATCTGCTAGACACCGGGGAGCTGTTTTTT
CASSQDLLDTGELFF
>TRBJ2-1|NA|TRBV7-9|NA
TGTGCCAGCAGCCCCCGACTAGGCTACAATGAGCAGTTCTTC
CASSPRLGYNEQFF
>TRBJ1-2|NA|TRBV19|NA
TGTGCCAGTAGTATGACGGAAACTACCTATGGCTACACCTTC
CASSMTETTYGYTF
>TRBJ1-1|NA|TRBV5-1|TRBD1
TGCGCCAGCAGCTTGGAGGGGGCAGGAAACACTGAAGCTTTCTTT
CASSLEGAGNTEAFF
>TRBJ2-7|NA|TRBV27|NA
TGTGCCAGCAGTTTGGCCCGGCGGGGGCCCTACGAGCAGTACTTC
CASSLARRGPYEQYF
>TRBJ2-7|once|TRBV6-6|TRBD1
TGTGCCAGCAGTTCCCCCCACAGGGGAACCTACGAGCAGTACTTC
CASSSPHRGTYEQYF
>TRBJ2-2|NA|TRBV28|TRBD1
TGTGCCAGCACCTCGGGACAGAAGACCGGGGAGCTGTTTTTT
CASTSGQKTGELFF